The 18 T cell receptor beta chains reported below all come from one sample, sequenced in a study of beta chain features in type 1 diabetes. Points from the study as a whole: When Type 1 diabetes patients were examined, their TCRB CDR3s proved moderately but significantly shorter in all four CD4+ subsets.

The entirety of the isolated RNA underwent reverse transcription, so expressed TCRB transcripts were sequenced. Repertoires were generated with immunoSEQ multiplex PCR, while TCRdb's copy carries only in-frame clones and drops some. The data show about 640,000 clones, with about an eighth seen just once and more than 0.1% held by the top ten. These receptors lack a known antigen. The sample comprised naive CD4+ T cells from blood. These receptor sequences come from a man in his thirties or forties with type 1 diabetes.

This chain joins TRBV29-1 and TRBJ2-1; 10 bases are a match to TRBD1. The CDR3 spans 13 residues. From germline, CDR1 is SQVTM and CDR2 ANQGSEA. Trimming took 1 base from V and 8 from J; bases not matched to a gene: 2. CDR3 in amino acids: CSVEGTGGYEQFF. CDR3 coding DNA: TGCAGCGTTGAAGGGACAGGGGGTTATGAGCAGTTCTTC.

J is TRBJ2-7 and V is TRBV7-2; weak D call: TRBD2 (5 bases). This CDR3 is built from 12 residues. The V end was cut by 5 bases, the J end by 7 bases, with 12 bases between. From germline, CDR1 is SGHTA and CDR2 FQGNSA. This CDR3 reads CASSPRVLEQYF. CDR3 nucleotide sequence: TGTGCCAGCAGCCCGAGGGTTCTGGAGCAGTACTTC.

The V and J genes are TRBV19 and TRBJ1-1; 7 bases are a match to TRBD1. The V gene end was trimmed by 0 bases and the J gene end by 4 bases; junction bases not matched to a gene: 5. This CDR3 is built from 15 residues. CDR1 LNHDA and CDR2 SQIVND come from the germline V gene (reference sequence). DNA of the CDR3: TGTGCCAGTAGTATAGATTACAGGGGAGGCACTGAAGCTTTCTTT. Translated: CASSIDYRGGTEAFF.

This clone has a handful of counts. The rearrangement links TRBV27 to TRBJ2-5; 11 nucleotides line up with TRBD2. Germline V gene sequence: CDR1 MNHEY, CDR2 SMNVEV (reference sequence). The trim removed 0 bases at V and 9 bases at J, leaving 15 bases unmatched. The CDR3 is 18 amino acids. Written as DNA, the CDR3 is TGTGCCAGCAGTTTATCTTCTAGCGGGGGGATTTCAAAGGGGGCCCAGTACTTC. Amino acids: CASSLSSSGGISKGAQYF.

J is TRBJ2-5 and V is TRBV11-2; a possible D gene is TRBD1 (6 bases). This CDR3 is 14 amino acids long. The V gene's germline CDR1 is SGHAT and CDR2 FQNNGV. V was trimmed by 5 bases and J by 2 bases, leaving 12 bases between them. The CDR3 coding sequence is TGTGCCAGCAGCCAGGGGTTTGGGCAAGAGACCCAGTACTTC. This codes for CASSQGFGQETQYF.

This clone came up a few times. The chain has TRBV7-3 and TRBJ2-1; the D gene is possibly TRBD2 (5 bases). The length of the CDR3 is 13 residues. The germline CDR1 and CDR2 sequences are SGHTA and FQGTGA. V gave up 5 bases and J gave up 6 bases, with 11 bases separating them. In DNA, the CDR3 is TGTGCCAGCAGCCCAAGCCTAGCCAATGAGCAGTTCTTC. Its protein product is CASSPSLANEQFF.

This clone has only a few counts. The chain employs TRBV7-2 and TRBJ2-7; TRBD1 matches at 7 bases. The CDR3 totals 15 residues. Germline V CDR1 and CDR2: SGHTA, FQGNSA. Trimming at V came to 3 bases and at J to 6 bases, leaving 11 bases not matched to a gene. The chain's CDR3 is CASSLLTGTASEQYF. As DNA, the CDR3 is TGTGCCAGCAGCTTGCTGACCGGGACAGCCAGCGAGCAGTACTTC.

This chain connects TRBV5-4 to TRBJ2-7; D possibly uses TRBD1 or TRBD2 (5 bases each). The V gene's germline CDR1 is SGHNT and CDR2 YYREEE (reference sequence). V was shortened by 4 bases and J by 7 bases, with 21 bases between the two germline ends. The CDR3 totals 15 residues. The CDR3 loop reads CASSISEGPTGEQYF. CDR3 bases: TGTGCCAGCAGCATCTCAGAGGGGCCGACGGGGGAGCAGTACTTC.

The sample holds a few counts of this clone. CDR3 DNA sequence: TGTGCCAGCAGCTCCCAAGAAGCACAAGAGACCCAGTACTTC. Protein: CASSSQEAQETQYF. The chain links TRBV7-2 to TRBJ2-5; D remains unclear. V lost 4 bases and J 2 bases, leaving 11 bases between the germline ends. Germline loops: CDR1 SGHTA, CDR2 FQGNSA. The CDR3 totals 14 residues.

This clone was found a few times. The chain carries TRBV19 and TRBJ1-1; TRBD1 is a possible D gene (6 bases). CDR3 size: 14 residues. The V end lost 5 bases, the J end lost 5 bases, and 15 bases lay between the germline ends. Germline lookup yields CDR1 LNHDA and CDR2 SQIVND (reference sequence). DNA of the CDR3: TGTGCCAGTAGTTTCAGGGGCTCGGGGACTGAAGCTTTCTTT. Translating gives CASSFRGSGTEAFF.

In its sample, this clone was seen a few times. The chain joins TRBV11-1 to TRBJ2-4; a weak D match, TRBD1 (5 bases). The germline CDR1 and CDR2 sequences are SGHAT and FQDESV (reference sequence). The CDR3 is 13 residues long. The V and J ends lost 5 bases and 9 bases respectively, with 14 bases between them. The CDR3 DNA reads TGTGCCAGCAGCCAGGGTGCGTTAGGCATTCAGTACTTC. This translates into CASSQGALGIQYF.

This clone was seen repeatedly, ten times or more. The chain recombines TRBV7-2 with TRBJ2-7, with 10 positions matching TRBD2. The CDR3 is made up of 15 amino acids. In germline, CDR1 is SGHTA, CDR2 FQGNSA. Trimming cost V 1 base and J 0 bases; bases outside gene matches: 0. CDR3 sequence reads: CASSLERGGSYEQYF. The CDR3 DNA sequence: TGTGCCAGCAGCTTAGAGCGGGGGGGCTCCTACGAGCAGTACTTC. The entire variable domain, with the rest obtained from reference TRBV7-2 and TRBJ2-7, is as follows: GAGVSQSPSNKVTEKGKDVELRCDPISGHTALYWYRQSLGQGLEFLIYFQGNSAPDKSGLPSDRFSAERTGGSVSTLTIQRTQQEDSAVYLCASSLERGGSYEQYFGPGTRLTVT.

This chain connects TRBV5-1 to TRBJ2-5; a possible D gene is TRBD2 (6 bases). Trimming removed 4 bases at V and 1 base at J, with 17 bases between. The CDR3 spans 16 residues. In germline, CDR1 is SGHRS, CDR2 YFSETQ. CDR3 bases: TGCGCCAGCAGCACGGGGGTAGGGGCCGTCCAAGAGACCCAGTACTTC. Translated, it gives CASSTGVGAVQETQYF. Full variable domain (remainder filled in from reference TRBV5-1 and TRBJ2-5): KAGVTQTPRYLIKTRGQQVTLSCSPISGHRSVSWYQQTPGQGLQFLFEYFSETQRNKGNFPGRFSGRQFSNSRSEMNVSTLELGDSALYLCASSTGVGAVQETQYFGPGTRLLVL.

The CDR3 coding sequence is TGTGCCAGCAGGAGCAGGGGGACAGATACGCAGTATTTT. Protein sequence: CASRSRGTDTQYF. The chain couples TRBV27 to TRBJ2-3, with TRBD1 matching over 7 bases. The CDR3 contains 13 residues. Germline CDR1 and CDR2: MNHEY and SMNVEV (reference sequence). The V gene end was trimmed by 6 bases and the J gene end by 3 bases; junction bases not matched to a gene: 3.

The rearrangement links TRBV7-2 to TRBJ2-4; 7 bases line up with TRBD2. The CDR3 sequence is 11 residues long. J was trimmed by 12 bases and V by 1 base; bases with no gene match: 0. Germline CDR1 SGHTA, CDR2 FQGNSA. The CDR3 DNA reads TGTGCCAGCAGCTTAGAGCGGGATCAGTACTTC. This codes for CASSLERDQYF.

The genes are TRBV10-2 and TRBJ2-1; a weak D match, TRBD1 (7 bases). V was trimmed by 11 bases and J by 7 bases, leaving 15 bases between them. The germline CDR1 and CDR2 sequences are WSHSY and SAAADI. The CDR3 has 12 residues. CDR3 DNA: TGCGCCGGAGGGACAGCGGAGAATGAGCAGTTCTTC. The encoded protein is CAGGTAENEQFF.

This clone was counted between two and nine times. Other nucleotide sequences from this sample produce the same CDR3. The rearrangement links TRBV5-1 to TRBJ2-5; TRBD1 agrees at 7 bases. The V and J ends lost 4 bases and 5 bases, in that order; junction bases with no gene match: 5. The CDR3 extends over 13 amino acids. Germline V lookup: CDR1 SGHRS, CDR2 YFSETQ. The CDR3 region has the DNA TGCGCCAGCAGCCCGGACAGGCCGGAGACCCAGTACTTC. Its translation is CASSPDRPETQYF. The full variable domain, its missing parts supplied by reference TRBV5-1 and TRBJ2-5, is KAGVTQTPRYLIKTRGQQVTLSCSPISGHRSVSWYQQTPGQGLQFLFEYFSETQRNKGNFPGRFSGRQFSNSRSEMNVSTLELGDSALYLCASSPDRPETQYFGPGTRLLVL.

CDR3 residues: CASSRRTEPGAVQEKLFF. The CDR3 nucleotides read TGTGCCAGCAGCCGTAGGACGGAGCCCGGGGCGGTGCAAGAAAAACTGTTTTTT. V gene TRBV9 combines with J gene TRBJ1-4; D might be TRBD1 (5 bases). V was clipped by 4 bases and J by 8 bases, with 27 bases between them. Germline V gene lookup returns CDR1 SGDLS and CDR2 YYNGEE. The CDR3 covers 18 residues.